This is a list of T cell receptor beta chains from one sample in a study of T cell responses to AZD1222 COVID-19 vaccine. The protocol was immunoSEQ multiplex PCR, while the TCRdb copy is restricted to in-frame clones and leaves out a portion. Here the sample spans roughly 140,000 clones, about 87% being singletons. The sequences come from peripheral blood, collected on day 0 of AZD1222 vaccination. All receptors come from an adult in good health. CDR3s include the opening cysteine and the closing phenylalanine or tryptophan. The order of the fields is J gene, D gene, clone size, V gene, CDR3 protein, CDR3 DNA. D genes are given only for firm matches. The size entry is marked missing in some rows and otherwise reads once, few, many or a size class.

>TRBJ1-2|NA|NA|TRBV29-1
CSVEDPGYGYTF
TGCAGCGTTGAAGACCCGGGTTATGGCTACACCTTC
>TRBJ1-2|NA|NA|TRBV11-2
CASSYRMRGYGYTF
TGTGCCAGCAGCTACCGTATGCGAGGGTATGGCTACACCTTC
>TRBJ1-2|NA|NA|TRBV19
CASSAASSNYGYTF
TGTGCCAGTAGTGCAGCATCTTCTAACTATGGCTACACCTTC
>TRBJ1-3|NA|NA|TRBV27
CASSSSIGASTTF
TGTGCCAGCAGTTCATCTATTGGGGCCTCTACGACCTTT
>TRBJ1-1|NA|NA|TRBV5-4
CASSLEGTEAFF
TGTGCCAGCAGCTTGGAGGGAACTGAAGCTTTCTTT
>TRBJ2-3|NA|NA|TRBV7-9
CASSLVPDTQYF
TGTGCCAGCAGCCTAGTTCCAGATACGCAGTATTTT
>TRBJ2-3|TRBD1|NA|TRBV9
CASSDSGQGVTDTQYF
TGTGCCAGCAGCGACTCAGGGCAGGGGGTAACAGATACGCAGTATTTT
>TRBJ1-1|NA|NA|TRBV5-6
CASSLEAGSIAEAFF
TGTGCCAGCAGCTTGGAAGCAGGGTCGATAGCTGAAGCTTTCTTT
>TRBJ2-2|NA|NA|TRBV9
CASSIRPSQGELFF
TGTGCCAGCAGCATACGACCCAGTCAGGGGGAGCTGTTTTTT
>TRBJ1-2|NA|NA|TRBV7-8
CASSFDTGPSVGYTF
TGTGCCAGCAGCTTCGACACCGGGCCAAGCGTGGGCTACACCTTC
>TRBJ2-2|NA|many|TRBV27
CASSFFEAGELFF
TGTGCCAGCAGTTTTTTCGAAGCCGGGGAGCTGTTTTTT
>TRBJ2-3|TRBD2|NA|TRBV7-3
CASSLGLAGVSDTQYF
TGTGCCAGCAGCTTAGGACTAGCGGGAGTATCAGATACGCAGTATTTT
>TRBJ1-5|NA|NA|TRBV6-5
CASSSEKYSNQPQHF
TGTGCCAGCAGTTCGGAAAAGTATAGCAATCAGCCCCAGCATTTT
>TRBJ2-2|NA|NA|TRBV28
CASIVQGRANTGELFF
TGTGCCAGCATAGTGCAGGGACGGGCGAACACCGGGGAGCTGTTTTTT
>TRBJ2-1|TRBD2|few|TRBV6-5
CASSYGQLAGHNEQFF
TGTGCCAGCAGTTACGGCCAACTAGCGGGCCACAATGAGCAGTTCTTC
>TRBJ1-4|NA|once|TRBV19
CASSVGQPTNEKLFF
TGTGCCAGTAGTGTCGGACAGCCGACTAATGAAAAACTGTTTTTT
>TRBJ2-2|NA|once|TRBV11-1
CASSFSPVKTGELFF
TGTGCCAGCAGCTTTAGTCCAGTCAAGACCGGGGAGCTGTTTTTT
>TRBJ2-1|NA|NA|TRBV11-2
CASSLVGMGDEQFF
TGTGCCAGCAGCTTAGTTGGCATGGGGGATGAGCAGTTCTTC
>TRBJ2-7|TRBD2|NA|TRBV6-5
CASSYRTSGSYEQYF
TGTGCCAGCAGTTACAGAACTAGCGGATCCTACGAGCAGTACTTC
>TRBJ1-2|TRBD1|NA|TRBV30
CAWSHLPQGGGYTF
TGTGCCTGGAGCCACCTCCCCCAGGGGGGTGGCTACACCTTC
>TRBJ1-2|NA|NA|TRBV27
CASSFPQGDGYTF
TGTGCCAGCAGTTTTCCTCAGGGAGATGGCTACACCTTC
>TRBJ1-1|TRBD1|NA|TRBV20-1
CSASKQGAVASEAFF
TGCAGTGCTAGTAAACAGGGGGCGGTTGCTTCTGAAGCTTTCTTT
>TRBJ1-6|NA|NA|TRBV4-2
CASRPLATDSPLHF
TGTGCCAGCAGACCTCTGGCAACGGATTCACCCCTCCACTTT
>TRBJ2-3|NA|NA|TRBV9
CASSESGLARTDTQYF
TGTGCCAGCAGCGAAAGCGGCCTAGCGCGCACAGATACGCAGTATTTT
>TRBJ1-3|NA|NA|TRBV5-1
CASSLAGQTSGNTIYF
TGCGCCAGCAGCTTGGCCGGGCAAACCTCTGGAAACACCATATATTTT
>TRBJ1-2|NA|NA|TRBV11-3
CASSSTDYYGYTF
TGTGCCAGCAGCTCTACGGACTACTATGGCTACACCTTC
>TRBJ2-7|TRBD2|NA|TRBV6-2/TRBV6-3
CASSDRTSGTYEQYF
TGTGCCAGCAGTGACCGGACTAGCGGGACCTACGAGCAGTACTTC
>TRBJ1-5|NA|NA|TRBV15
CATSRAGQPQPQHF
TGTGCCACCAGCAGAGCTGGACAGCCGCAGCCCCAGCATTTT
>TRBJ1-3|NA|NA|TRBV7-2
CASSFVGPGNTIYF
TGTGCCAGCAGTTTCGTAGGACCTGGAAACACCATATATTTT
>TRBJ1-6|TRBD1|few|TRBV25-1
CASSVGTGGSNSPLHF
TGTGCCAGCAGTGTGGGGACAGGGGGCTCTAATTCACCCCTCCACTTT
>TRBJ1-3|NA|NA|TRBV6-5
CASNRREGNTIYF
TGTGCCAGCAACAGGAGAGAAGGAAACACCATATATTTT
>TRBJ2-5|NA|NA|TRBV7-6
CASSLRGETQYF
TGTGCCAGCAGCCTTAGGGGGGAGACCCAGTACTTC
>TRBJ2-7|NA|NA|TRBV11-3
CASSLDSFYEQYF
TGTGCCAGCAGCTTAGATTCTTTCTACGAGCAGTACTTC
>TRBJ1-5|NA|once|TRBV10-3
CASSIGVVGNQPQHF
TGTGCCAGCAGTATAGGGGTAGTGGGCAATCAGCCCCAGCATTTT
>TRBJ2-7|NA|NA|TRBV2
CAGSGTETYEQYF
TGTGCCGGATCCGGGACGGAGACCTACGAGCAGTACTTC
>TRBJ2-7|NA|once|TRBV4-3
CASSQVEEGEQYF
TGCGCCAGCAGCCAAGTAGAGGAAGGTGAGCAGTACTTC
>TRBJ2-1|TRBD2|NA|TRBV7-2
CASSLLAVTQFF
TGTGCCAGCAGTTTACTAGCGGTTACGCAGTTCTTC